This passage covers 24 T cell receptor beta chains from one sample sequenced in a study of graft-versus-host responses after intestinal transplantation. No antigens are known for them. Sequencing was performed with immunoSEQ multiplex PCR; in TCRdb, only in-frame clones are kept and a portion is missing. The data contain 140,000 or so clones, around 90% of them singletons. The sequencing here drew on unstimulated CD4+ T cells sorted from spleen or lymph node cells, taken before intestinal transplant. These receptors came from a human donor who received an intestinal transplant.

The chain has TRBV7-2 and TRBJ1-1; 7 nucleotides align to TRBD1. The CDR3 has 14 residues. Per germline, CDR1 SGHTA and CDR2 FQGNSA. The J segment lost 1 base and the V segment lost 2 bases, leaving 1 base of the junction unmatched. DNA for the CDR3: TGTGCCAGCAGCTTAAGACAGGGGAACACTGAAGCTTTCTTT. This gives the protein CASSLRQGNTEAFF.

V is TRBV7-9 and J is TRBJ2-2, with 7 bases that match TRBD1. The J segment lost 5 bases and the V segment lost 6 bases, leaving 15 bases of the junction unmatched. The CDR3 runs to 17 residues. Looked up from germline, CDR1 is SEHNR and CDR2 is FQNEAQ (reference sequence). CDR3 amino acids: CASRLTKGGADTGELFF. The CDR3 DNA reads TGTGCCAGCAGGTTAACCAAAGGGGGCGCCGATACCGGGGAGCTGTTTTTT.

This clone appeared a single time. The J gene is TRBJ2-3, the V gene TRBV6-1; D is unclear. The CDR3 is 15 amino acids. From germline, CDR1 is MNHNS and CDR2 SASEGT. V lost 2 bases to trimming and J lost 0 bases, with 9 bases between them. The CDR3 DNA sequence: TGTGCCAGCAGTGAACAGCCAGGTAGCACAGATACGCAGTATTTT. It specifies CASSEQPGSTDTQYF.

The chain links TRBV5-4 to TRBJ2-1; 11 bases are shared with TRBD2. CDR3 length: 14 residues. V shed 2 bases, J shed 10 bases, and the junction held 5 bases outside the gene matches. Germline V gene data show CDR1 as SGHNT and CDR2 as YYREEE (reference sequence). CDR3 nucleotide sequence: TGTGCCAGCAGCTTACTAGCGGGGGCCGGGGAGCAGTTCTTC. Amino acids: CASSLLAGAGEQFF.

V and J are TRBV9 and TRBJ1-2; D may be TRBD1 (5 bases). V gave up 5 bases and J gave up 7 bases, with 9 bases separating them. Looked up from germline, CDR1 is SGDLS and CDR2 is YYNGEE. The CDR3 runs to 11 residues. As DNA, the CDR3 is TGTGCCAGCAGGGGGGGTTTTGGCTACACCTTC. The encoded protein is CASRGGFGYTF.

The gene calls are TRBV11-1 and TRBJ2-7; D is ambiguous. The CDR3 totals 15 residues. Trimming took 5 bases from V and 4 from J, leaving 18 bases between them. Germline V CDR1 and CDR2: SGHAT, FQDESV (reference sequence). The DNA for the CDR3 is TGTGCCAGCAGCCAGAGGAGCGCCCCGTCTTACGAGCAGTACTTC. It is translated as CASSQRSAPSYEQYF.

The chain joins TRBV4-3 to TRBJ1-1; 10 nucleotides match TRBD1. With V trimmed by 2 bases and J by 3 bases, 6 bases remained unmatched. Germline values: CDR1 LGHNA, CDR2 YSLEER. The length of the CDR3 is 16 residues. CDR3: CASSQLSGTGDTEAFF. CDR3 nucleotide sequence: TGCGCCAGCAGCCAATTGTCCGGGACAGGGGACACTGAAGCTTTCTTT.

CDR3 DNA sequence: TGCGCCAGCAGCTTGGGGGACAGGGGGAATGAGCAGTTCTTC. Protein: CASSLGDRGNEQFF. This chain connects TRBV5-1 to TRBJ2-1; 11 positions agree with TRBD1. The trim removed 0 bases at V and 7 bases at J, leaving 0 bases unmatched. The CDR3 is made up of 14 amino acids. Per germline, CDR1 SGHRS and CDR2 YFSETQ. The whole variable domain, filled in from reference TRBV5-1 and TRBJ2-1, reads KAGVTQTPRYLIKTRGQQVTLSCSPISGHRSVSWYQQTPGQGLQFLFEYFSETQRNKGNFPGRFSGRQFSNSRSEMNVSTLELGDSALYLCASSLGDRGNEQFFGPGTRLTVL.

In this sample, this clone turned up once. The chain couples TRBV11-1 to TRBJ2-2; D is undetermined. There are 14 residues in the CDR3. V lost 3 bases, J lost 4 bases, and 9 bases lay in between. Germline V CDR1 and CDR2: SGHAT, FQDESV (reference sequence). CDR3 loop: CASSFRPGTGELFF. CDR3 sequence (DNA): TGTGCCAGCAGCTTCCGGCCGGGCACCGGGGAGCTGTTTTTT.

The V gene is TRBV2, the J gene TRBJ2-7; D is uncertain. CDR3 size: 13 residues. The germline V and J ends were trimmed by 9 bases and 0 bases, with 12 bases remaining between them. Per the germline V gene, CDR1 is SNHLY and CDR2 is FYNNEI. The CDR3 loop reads CASHIRSSYEQYF. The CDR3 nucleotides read TGTGCCAGTCACATCCGTTCCTCCTACGAGCAGTACTTC. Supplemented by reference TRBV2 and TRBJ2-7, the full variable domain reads EPEVTQTPSHQVTQMGQEVILRCVPISNHLYFYWYRQILGQKVEFLVSFYNNEISEKSEIFDDQFSVERPDGSNFTLKIRSTKLEDSAMYFCASHIRSSYEQYFGPGTRLTVT.

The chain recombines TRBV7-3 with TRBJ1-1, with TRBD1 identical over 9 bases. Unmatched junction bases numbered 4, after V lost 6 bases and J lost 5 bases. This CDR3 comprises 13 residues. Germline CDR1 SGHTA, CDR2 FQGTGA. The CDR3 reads CASRGQGSTEAFF. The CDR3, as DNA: TGTGCCAGCAGGGGACAGGGTAGTACTGAAGCTTTCTTT.

The CDR3, as DNA: TGTGCCAGCCGGTGGGACCTCAATCAGCCCCAGCATTTT. This translates into CASRWDLNQPQHF. The V gene is TRBV27, the J gene TRBJ1-5; tentatively, D is TRBD1 (5 bases). The V and J ends lost 8 bases and 3 bases respectively, with 11 bases between them. CDR1 MNHEY and CDR2 SMNVEV come from the germline V gene (reference sequence). This CDR3 has 13 residues.

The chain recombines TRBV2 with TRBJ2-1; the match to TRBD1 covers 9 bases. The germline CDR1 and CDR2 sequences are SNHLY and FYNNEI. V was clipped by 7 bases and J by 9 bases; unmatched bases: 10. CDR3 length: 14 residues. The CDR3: CASTRDRDIGEQFF. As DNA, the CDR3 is TGTGCCAGCACCCGGGACAGGGATATAGGTGAGCAGTTCTTC.

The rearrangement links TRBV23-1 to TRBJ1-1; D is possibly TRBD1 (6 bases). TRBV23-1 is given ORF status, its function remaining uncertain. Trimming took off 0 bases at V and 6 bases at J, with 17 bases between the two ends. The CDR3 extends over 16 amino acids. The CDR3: CASSQSQGKCDAEAFF. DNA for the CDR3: TGCGCCAGCAGTCAATCACAGGGAAAGTGTGACGCTGAAGCTTTCTTT.

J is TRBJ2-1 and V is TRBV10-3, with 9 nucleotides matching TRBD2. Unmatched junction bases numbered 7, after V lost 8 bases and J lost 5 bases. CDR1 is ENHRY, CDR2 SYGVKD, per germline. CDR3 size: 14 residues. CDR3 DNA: TGTGCCATCGGTGTTCTAGCGGGACACAATGAGCAGTTCTTC. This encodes CAIGVLAGHNEQFF.

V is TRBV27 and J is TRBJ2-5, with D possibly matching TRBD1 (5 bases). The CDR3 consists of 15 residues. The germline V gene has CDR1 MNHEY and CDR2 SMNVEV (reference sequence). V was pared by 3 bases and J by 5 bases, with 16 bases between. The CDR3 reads CASSLAGQRWETQYF. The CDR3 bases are TGTGCCAGCAGTTTGGCAGGGCAGAGATGGGAGACCCAGTACTTC.

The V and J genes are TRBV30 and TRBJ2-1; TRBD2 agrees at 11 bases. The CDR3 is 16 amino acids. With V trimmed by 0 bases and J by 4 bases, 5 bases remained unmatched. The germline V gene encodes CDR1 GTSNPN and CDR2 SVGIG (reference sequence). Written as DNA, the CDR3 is TGTGCCTGGAGTGTACTAGCGGGAGTAGGGTACAATGAGCAGTTCTTC. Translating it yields CAWSVLAGVGYNEQFF. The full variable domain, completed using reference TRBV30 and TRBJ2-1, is SQTIHQWPATLVQPVGSPLSLECTVEGTSNPNLYWYRQAAGRGLQLLFYSVGIGQISSEVPQNLSASRPQDRQFILSSKKLLLSDSGFYLCAWSVLAGVGYNEQFFGPGTRLTVL.

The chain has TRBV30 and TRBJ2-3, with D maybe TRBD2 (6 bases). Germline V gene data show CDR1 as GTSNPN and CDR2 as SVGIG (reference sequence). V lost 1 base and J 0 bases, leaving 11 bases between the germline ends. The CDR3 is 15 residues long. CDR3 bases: TGTGCCTGGAGTGGCCAAGCGGGTAGCACAGATACGCAGTATTTT. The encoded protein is CAWSGQAGSTDTQYF.

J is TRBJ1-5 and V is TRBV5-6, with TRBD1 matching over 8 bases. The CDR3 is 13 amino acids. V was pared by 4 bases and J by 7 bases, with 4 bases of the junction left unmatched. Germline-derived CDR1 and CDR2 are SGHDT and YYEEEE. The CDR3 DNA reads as TGTGCCAGCAGCCAGGACAGGGACCAGCCCCAGCATTTT. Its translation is CASSQDRDQPQHF.

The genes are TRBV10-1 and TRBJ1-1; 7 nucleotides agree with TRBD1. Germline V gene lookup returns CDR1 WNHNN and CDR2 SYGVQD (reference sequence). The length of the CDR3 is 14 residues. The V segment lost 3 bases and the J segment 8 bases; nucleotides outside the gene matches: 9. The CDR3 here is CASSEDRVGSEAFF. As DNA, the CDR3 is TGCGCCAGCAGTGAAGACAGGGTCGGGTCGGAAGCTTTCTTT.

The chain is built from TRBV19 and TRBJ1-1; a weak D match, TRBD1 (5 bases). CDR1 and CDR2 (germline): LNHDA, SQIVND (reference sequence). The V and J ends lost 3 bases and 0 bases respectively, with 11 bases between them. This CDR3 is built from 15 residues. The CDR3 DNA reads TGTGCCAGTAGTATGGGGGACTTACTGAACACTGAAGCTTTCTTT. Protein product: CASSMGDLLNTEAFF. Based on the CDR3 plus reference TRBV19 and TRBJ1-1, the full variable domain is DGGITQSPKYLFRKEGQNVTLSCEQNLNHDAMYWYRQDPGQGLRLIYYSQIVNDFQKGDIAEGYSVSREKKESFPLTVTSAQKNPTAFYLCASSMGDLLNTEAFFGQGTRLTVV.

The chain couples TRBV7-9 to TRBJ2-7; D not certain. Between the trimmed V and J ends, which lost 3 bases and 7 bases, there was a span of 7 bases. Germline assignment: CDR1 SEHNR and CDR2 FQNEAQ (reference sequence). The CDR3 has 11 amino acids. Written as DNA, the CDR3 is TGTGCCAGCAGCTTCATCTCGGAGCAGTACTTC. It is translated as CASSFISEQYF.

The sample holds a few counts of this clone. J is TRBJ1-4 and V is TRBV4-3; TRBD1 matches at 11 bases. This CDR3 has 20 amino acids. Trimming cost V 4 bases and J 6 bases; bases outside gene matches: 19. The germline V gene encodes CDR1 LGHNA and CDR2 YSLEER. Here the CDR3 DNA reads TGCGCCAGCAGCCCCTCGGACAGGGGGCTTGGAAGGTTATCGGATGAAAAACTGTTTTTT. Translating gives CASSPSDRGLGRLSDEKLFF.

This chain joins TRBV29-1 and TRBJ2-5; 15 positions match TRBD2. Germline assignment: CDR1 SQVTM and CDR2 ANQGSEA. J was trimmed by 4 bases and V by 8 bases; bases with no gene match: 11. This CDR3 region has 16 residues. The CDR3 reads CSFWTSGRALGETQYF. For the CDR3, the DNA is TGCAGCTTCTGGACTAGCGGGAGGGCCTTAGGAGAGACCCAGTACTTC.